The present TCR beta chain was sequenced within a study of shared clonotypes between healthy human individuals. This clone occurred once. Trimming removed 5 bases at V and 10 bases at J, with 14 bases between. The CDR3 runs 11 residues. Germline-derived CDR1 and CDR2 are DFQATT and SNEGSKA (reference sequence). Healthy and HIV-negative, the adult donors had no recent acute infections or vaccinations. When replicate PCRs were run on sorted subsets, they used about 220 ng DNA, about 31,000 T cell genomes. Method: immunoSEQ multiplex PCR; TCRdb's copy keeps in-frame clones and lacks some. The sample has some 1,600,000 clones, approximately 98% seen once.

The chain combines TRBV20-1 with TRBJ1-1; maybe TRBD1 (5 bases). The source material was naive CD4+ T cells sorted from blood. Subset indicated: CD45RA+ positively selected. This TCR derives from a man aged 30 to 45 in good health. Here the CDR3 reads CSAWDRRGAFF. In DNA, the CDR3 is TGCAGTGCTTGGGACCGAAGAGGAGCTTTCTTT.